A single T cell receptor (beta chain) is shown here with its context. As processed by the authors: Reference gene primer amplification in the assay estimated nucleated cell counts. Sequencing was performed with immunoSEQ multiplex PCR; in TCRdb, only in-frame clones are kept and a portion is missing. The V and J calls and the clone size are those of that table, but D and trimming were determined from the DNA. The data contain 60,000 to 75,000 clones, roughly 80% of them singletons. These data are taken from a study of blood T cell repertoires in COVID-19. Study-level information: Spain, Italy and the United States supplied samples that represented acute and convalescent COVID-19.

Sequenced input: peripheral blood. The source of this sequence is a human donor in a cohort sampled during active COVID-19.

DNA of the CDR3: TGTGCCAGCAGTGAAGCAAAGGGGACAGGGAAGATTGAAGCTTTCTTT. Its protein product is CASSEAKGTGKIEAFF. The chain employs TRBV2 and TRBJ1-1; TRBD1 matches at 9 bases. This CDR3 region has 16 residues. Germline CDR1 SNHLY, CDR2 FYNNEI. The junction had 9 bases not matched to a gene; V was cut back by 0 bases and J by 7 bases.